This T cell receptor beta chain was captured in a study of blood T cells in healthy people across ages. The use of a sample-barcoded 5' primer and a J-beta primer mix characterized a second PCR of roughly 6 to 11 cycles. A single record per CDR3 protein comes from TCRdb applying MiXCR to the 5' RACE reads. The data show 550,000 to 800,000 distinct CDR3 sequences, 20% to 25% seen once. Germline CDR1 reads SGHRS; CDR2 reads YFSETQ. The ends were cut back, 3 bases at V and 1 base at J, with 11 bases in the middle. The CDR3 extends over 15 amino acids. The chain uses TRBV5-1 and TRBJ2-1; no clear D. Sequenced: blood. The sequence derives from a man aged 65 to 85 in good health. CDR3 amino acids: CASSSAPPSYNEQFF. DNA of the CDR3: TGCGCCAGCAGCTCCGCGCCACCATCCTACAATGAGCAGTTCTTC.